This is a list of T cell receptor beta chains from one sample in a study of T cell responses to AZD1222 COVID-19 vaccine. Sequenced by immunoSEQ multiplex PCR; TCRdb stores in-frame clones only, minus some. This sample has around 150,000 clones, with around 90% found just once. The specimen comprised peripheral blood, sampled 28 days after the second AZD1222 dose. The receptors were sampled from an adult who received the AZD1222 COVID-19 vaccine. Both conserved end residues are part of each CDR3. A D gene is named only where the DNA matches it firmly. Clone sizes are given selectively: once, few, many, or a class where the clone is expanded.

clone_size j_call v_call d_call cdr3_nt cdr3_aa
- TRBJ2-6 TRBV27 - TGTGCCAGCAGTTTAAACGGGGTGAACTCTGGGGCCAACGTCCTGACTTTC CASSLNGVNSGANVLTF
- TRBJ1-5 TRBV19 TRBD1 TGTGCCAGTAGTCAGTCAGCCGCAGGGGGAAGCAATCAGCCCCAGCATTTT CASSQSAAGGSNQPQHF
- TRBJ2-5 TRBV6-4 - TGTGCCAGCAGCTACCGACGGGAGTCGCAAGAGACCCAGTACTTC CASSYRRESQETQYF
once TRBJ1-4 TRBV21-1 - TGTGCCAGCAGCCCACGGACAGGGTTTCATGAAAAACTGTTTTTT CASSPRTGFHEKLFF
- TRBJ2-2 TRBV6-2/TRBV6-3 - TGTGCCAGCAGTTACGGCACCGGGGAGCTGTTTTTT CASSYGTGELFF
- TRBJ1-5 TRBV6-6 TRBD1 TGTGCCAGCTCCCTAACAGGGGGCGCAGGACAGCCCCAGCATTTT CASSLTGGAGQPQHF
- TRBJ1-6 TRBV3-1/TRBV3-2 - TGTGCCAGCAGCCAAGAAAGGAGGTCAGTGGGCAATTCACCCCTCCACTTT CASSQERRSVGNSPLHF
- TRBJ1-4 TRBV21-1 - TGTGCCAGCAGCAAACCACCGGGACAGGGTTTTTGCATGCATGTCGAAAAACTGTTTTTT CASSKPPGQGFCMHVEKLFF
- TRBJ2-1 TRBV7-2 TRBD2 TGTGCCAGCAGCCCGGTGCGGGACCCGGGGGGGAATGAGCAGTTCTTC CASSPVRDPGGNEQFF
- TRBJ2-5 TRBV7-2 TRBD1 TGTGCCAGCAGCTTAGGACAGGGAAAAGAGACCCAGTACTTC CASSLGQGKETQYF
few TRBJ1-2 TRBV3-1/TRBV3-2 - TGTGCCAGCAGCCAAGATGGGGTTAGAAATCGCTATGGCTACACCTTC CASSQDGVRNRYGYTF
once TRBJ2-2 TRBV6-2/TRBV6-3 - TGTGCCAGCAGTAGGGCTGACACTGACACCGGGGAGCTGTTTTTT CASSRADTDTGELFF
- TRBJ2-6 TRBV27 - TGTGCCAGCAGTTCATCCGGGGCCAACGTCCTGACTTTC CASSSSGANVLTF
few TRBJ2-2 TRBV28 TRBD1 TGTGCCAGCAGTTTGCAGGGGGCGCTGCCCACCGGGGAGCTGTTTTTT CASSLQGALPTGELFF
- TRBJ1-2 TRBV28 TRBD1 TGTGCCAGCCACACTCGGGGACAGGCTAGGGGCTACACCTTC CASHTRGQARGYTF
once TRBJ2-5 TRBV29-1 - TGCAGCGTTGAGGCGATATCGGGAGAGACCCAGTACTTC CSVEAISGETQYF
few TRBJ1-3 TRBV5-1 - TGCGCCAGCAGCTTGGCCTCTGGGTCCTCTGGAAACACCATATATTTT CASSLASGSSGNTIYF
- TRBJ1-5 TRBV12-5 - TGTGCTAGTGGTCCGTCAGGAGGGGATCAGCCCCAGCATTTT CASGPSGGDQPQHF
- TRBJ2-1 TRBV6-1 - TGTGCCAGCAGTGAACCCGGTAATGAGCAGTTCTTC CASSEPGNEQFF
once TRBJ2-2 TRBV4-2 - TGTGCCAGCAGCCAACCCATAACTAGGGGGGCGACCGGGGAGCTGTTTTTT CASSQPITRGATGELFF
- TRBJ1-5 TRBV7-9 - TGTGCCAGCAGCTCAGGCCGGGGGGTGGGGAGTCAGCCCCAGCATTTT CASSSGRGVGSQPQHF
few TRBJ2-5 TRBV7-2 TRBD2 TGTGCCAGCAGCTTAGGGGGGATAGCGGGAGGGGAGACCCAGTACTTC CASSLGGIAGGETQYF
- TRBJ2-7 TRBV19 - TGTGCCAGTAGTATCCATGGGGACGGAGTGGGCGAGCAGTACTTC CASSIHGDGVGEQYF
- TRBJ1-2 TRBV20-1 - TGCAGTGCTAGTCGAGGGGAGGGCTACACCTTC CSASRGEGYTF
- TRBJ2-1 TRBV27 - TGTGCCAGCAGTTTACGGAGGGCAGGGGCGCCAGGGTCCTACAATGAGCAGTTCTTC CASSLRRAGAPGSYNEQFF
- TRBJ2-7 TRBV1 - TGCACCAGCAGCCCGACAGGTCCCGAGCAGTACTTC CTSSPTGPEQYF
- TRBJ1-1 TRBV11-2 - TGTGCCAGCAGCTTAGTCAGGGCTGGGGACACTGAAGCTTTCTTT CASSLVRAGDTEAFF
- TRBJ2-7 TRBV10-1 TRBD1 TGCGCCAGTACTATACTCCGGGACAGCTACGAGCAGTACTTC CASTILRDSYEQYF